This T cell receptor (beta chain) was recovered during a study of patients and donors after allogeneic stem cell transplantation. TCRdb processed the RT-PCR reads anew with MiXCR; each CDR3 protein has one entry. The data contain approximately 200,000 distinct CDR3 sequences, less than 45% of them singletons. The V gene's germline CDR1 is SGDLS and CDR2 YYNGEE. The CDR3 spans 15 residues. V lost 4 bases to trimming and J lost 8 bases, with 21 bases between them. This chain joins TRBV9 and TRBJ1-2, with D possibly matching TRBD1 (6 bases). Sequenced input: blood, either unsorted or a sorted T cell fraction (not recorded which). This sequence originates from a human donor who was either an allogeneic HSCT recipient or a stem cell or donor lymphocyte infusion donor (not recorded which). It is not recorded whose cells these are; they may come from a transplant donor. The CDR3 sequence: CASSTRGLGHTGYTF. In DNA form, the CDR3 reads TGTGCCAGCAGCACGAGGGGACTGGGACATACGGGCTACACCTTC.